This T cell receptor beta chain was sequenced in a study of blood T cell repertoires in COVID-19. Study details: COVID-19 samples, acute and convalescent, were from the United States, Italy and Spain. T cells, B-cell-depleted T cells, or PBMCs provided the cDNA or gDNA that served as material.

This CDR3 is 16 amino acids long. Trimming removed 6 bases at V and 3 bases at J, with 18 bases between. Germline lookup yields CDR1 LNHDA and CDR2 SQIVND (reference sequence). In the authors' workflow: From reference gene primer amplification, estimates of nucleated cell counts were derived. This table comes from immunoSEQ multiplex PCR, and its TCRdb copy is limited to in-frame clones, with some not included. V, J and clone size are taken as reported in that table, and D and trimming were inferred from the DNA itself. The sample yields under 300,000 clones, 80% to 90% seen once. Sequenced sample: peripheral blood. V usage is TRBV19 and J usage is TRBJ1-5; perhaps TRBD1 as D (5 bases). This TCR came from a woman aged 35 to 49 who had recovered from COVID-19. Written as DNA, the CDR3 is TGTGCCAGTAGGGGTATTTTGGAGGGGACCAATCAGCCCCAGCATTTT. This gives the protein CASRGILEGTNQPQHF.